The 5 T cell receptor beta chains reported below all come from one sample, sequenced in a study of cytomegalovirus exposure and HLA in healthy donors (dated by TCRdb to the late 2010s). Library preparation used the immunoSEQ multiplex PCR assay. For the multiplex PCR, a mixture combining 60 forward primers for TCR Vbeta segments and 13 reverse primers for TCR Jbeta segments was used. The clones in this table, taken by TCRdb from immuneACCESS, are in-frame only. Not every clone is retained; where verified, under half of the shortfall comes from an unresolved V gene, and the cause of the rest is unknown. Present in this sample are about 78,000 clones, 80% of which were seen just once. About 30% of the sample is taken by the ten largest. Sequencing was carried out using PBMCs. The receptors come from a man aged 50-60 years in good health and CMV-seropositive.

The chain joins TRBV5-6 to TRBJ1-6; possibly TRBD1 for D (6 bases). Per the germline V gene, CDR1 is SGHDT and CDR2 is YYEEEE. The CDR3 spans 14 residues. Trimming shortened V by 3 bases and J by 9 bases, and 13 bases separated the two germline ends. DNA for the CDR3: TGTGCCAGCAGCTCGAGGACAGCCCTTTCACCCCTCCACTTT. It yields the protein CASSSRTALSPLHF.

The CDR3 DNA reads as TGTGCCTGGAGTGTAAAGACAGCCCAAGAGACCCAGTACTTC. Protein sequence: CAWSVKTAQETQYF. V is TRBV30 and J is TRBJ2-5, with a weak D call TRBD1 (5 bases). Deletions cut 0 bases from V and 1 base from J, with 9 bases between. This CDR3 is built from 14 residues. Germline V gene data show CDR1 as GTSNPN and CDR2 as SVGIG (reference sequence).

V and J are TRBV27 and TRBJ1-5; no definite D call. The germline V and J ends were trimmed by 5 bases and 3 bases, with 14 bases remaining between them. The CDR3 loop spans 15 amino acids. The V gene's germline CDR1 is MNHEY and CDR2 SMNVEV (reference sequence). CDR3 DNA: TGTGCCAGCAGTCCCGTGGTGCGGTCCAATCAGCCCCAGCATTTT. Its translation is CASSPVVRSNQPQHF.

This clone was recorded only once. This sequence joins TRBV6-5 and TRBJ1-5, with 11 bases identical to TRBD1. Per germline, CDR1 MNHEY and CDR2 SVGAGI. V gave up 6 bases and J gave up 4 bases; unmatched junction bases: 2. This CDR3 is built from 14 residues. Written as DNA, the CDR3 is TGTGCCAGCAGAGGGACAGGGGGAAATCAGCCCCAGCATTTT. It specifies CASRGTGGNQPQHF.

This clone is a singleton in its sample. The V call is TRBV9, the J call TRBJ2-5; TRBD1 matches 7 bases. Germline-derived CDR1 and CDR2 are SGDLS and YYNGEE. This CDR3 region has 14 residues. J gave up 4 bases and V 5 bases, and 8 bases lay outside the gene matches. The CDR3 coding sequence is TGTGCCAGCAGTGCCGGGACAGCCCGAGAGACCCAGTACTTC. This sequence encodes CASSAGTARETQYF.